The source of this T cell receptor (beta chain) is a study of TIL therapy for anti-PD-1-resistant metastatic lung cancer. Time point meaning: pre-treatment sample, taken before nivolumab and TIL therapy. The germline V gene has CDR1 MNHEY and CDR2 SMNVEV (reference sequence). This CDR3 is 14 amino acids long. The V segment lost 5 bases and the J segment 8 bases; nucleotides outside the gene matches: 10. The immunoSEQ assay was v3. TCRdb's table, derived via immunoSEQ multiplex PCR, lists solely in-frame clones and lacks some. The repertoire holds nearly 60,000 clones, with roughly 70% as singletons. This receptor was identified in a person between 30 and 80 years old with non-small cell lung cancer. The sequencing used blood, collected at baseline. The V and J genes are TRBV27 and TRBJ1-2, with 8 positions matching TRBD1. The CDR3 is CASSRTSTGDGYTF. The CDR3, as DNA: TGTGCCAGCAGTCGCACCTCGACAGGGGACGGCTACACCTTC.